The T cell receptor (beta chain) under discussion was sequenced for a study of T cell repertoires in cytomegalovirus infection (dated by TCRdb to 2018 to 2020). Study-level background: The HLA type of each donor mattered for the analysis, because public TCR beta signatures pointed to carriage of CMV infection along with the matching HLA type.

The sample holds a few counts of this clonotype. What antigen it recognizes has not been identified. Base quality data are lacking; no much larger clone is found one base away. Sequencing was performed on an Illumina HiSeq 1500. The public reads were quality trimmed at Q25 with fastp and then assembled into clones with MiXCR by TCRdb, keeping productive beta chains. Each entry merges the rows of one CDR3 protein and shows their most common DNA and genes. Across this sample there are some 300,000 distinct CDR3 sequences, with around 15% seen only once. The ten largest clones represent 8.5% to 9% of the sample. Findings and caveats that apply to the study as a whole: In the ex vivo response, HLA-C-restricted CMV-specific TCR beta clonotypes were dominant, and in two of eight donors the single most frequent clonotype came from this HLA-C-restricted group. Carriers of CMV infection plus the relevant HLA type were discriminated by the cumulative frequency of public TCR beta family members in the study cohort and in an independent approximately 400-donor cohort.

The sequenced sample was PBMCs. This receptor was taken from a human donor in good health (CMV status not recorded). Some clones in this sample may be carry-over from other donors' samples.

The DNA reads TGTGCCAGCAGTGAATCTTTGGGACAGGGAGGCGAAAAACTGTTTTTT. Translated, it reads CASSESLGQGGEKLFF. This sequence uses TRBV25-1 and TRBJ1-4, with 9 bases in between that match TRBD1. Relative to germline, V is missing 1 base and J is missing 8 bases, with 8 bases of the junction outside any gene match. From a lookup of the germline V gene, CDR1 and CDR2 are MGHDK and SYGVNS. The CDR3 goes from the cysteine to the phenylalanine over 16 residues. Only the CDR3 DNA stays, 48 bases, in frame from base 1.